Listed below are T cell receptor beta chains from one sample, sequenced in a study of cytomegalovirus exposure and HLA in healthy donors. Profiled with immunoSEQ multiplex PCR; TCRdb holds only in-frame clones, not every one. The data show about 150,000 clones, approximately 79% seen once. The sample comprised PBMCs. Receptor source: a woman aged 40-49 years in good health and CMV-seropositive. The CDR3 runs from the conserved cysteine through the conserved F or W. A D gene is named only where the DNA matches it firmly. Clone size is not always given. Where it is, it says once, few, many or a class for expanded clones.

size: -
V: TRBV6-6
D: -
J: TRBJ2-1
CDR3: CASSYTGFSYNEQFF
DNA: TGTGCCAGCAGTTACACAGGGTTTTCCTACAATGAGCAGTTCTTC

size: -
V: TRBV10-3
D: TRBD2
J: TRBJ2-3
CDR3: CAISAKLAGGDTQYF
DNA: TGTGCCATCAGTGCTAAACTAGCGGGGGGGGATACGCAGTATTTT

size: few
V: TRBV19
D: -
J: TRBJ2-5
CDR3: CASSTGGGYQETQYF
DNA: TGTGCCAGTAGTACGGGGGGCGGGTACCAAGAGACCCAGTACTTC

size: -
V: TRBV2
D: TRBD1
J: TRBJ1-2
CDR3: CARWTGDLGYTF
DNA: TGTGCCAGGTGGACAGGGGATCTTGGCTACACCTTC

size: -
V: TRBV13
D: TRBD1
J: TRBJ2-1
CDR3: CATADRAYNEQFF
DNA: TGTGCCACGGCGGACAGGGCTTACAATGAGCAGTTCTTC

size: -
V: TRBV6-6
D: TRBD1
J: TRBJ1-4
CDR3: CASIRTAGGKLFF
DNA: TGTGCCAGCATAAGGACAGCAGGGGGAAAACTGTTTTTT

size: -
V: TRBV28
D: -
J: TRBJ2-2
CDR3: CASTSGGQGGGELFF
DNA: TGTGCCAGCACCTCAGGCGGCCAGGGGGGCGGGGAGCTGTTTTTT

size: -
V: TRBV4-1
D: -
J: TRBJ1-4
CDR3: CASSQIQGTNEKLFF
DNA: TGCGCCAGCAGCCAGATCCAGGGGACTAATGAAAAACTGTTTTTT

size: -
V: TRBV9
D: TRBD1
J: TRBJ2-1
CDR3: CASSSQTGGYEQFF
DNA: TGTGCCAGCAGCTCGCAGACAGGGGGCTATGAGCAGTTCTTC

size: -
V: TRBV9
D: TRBD2
J: TRBJ2-3
CDR3: CASSALAGAADTQYF
DNA: TGTGCCAGCAGCGCCTTAGCGGGGGCGGCAGATACGCAGTATTTT

size: few
V: TRBV4-1
D: -
J: TRBJ1-2
CDR3: CASSQDSQDHGYTF
DNA: TGCGCCAGCAGCCAAGATTCCCAGGATCATGGCTACACCTTC

size: -
V: TRBV28
D: -
J: TRBJ1-5
CDR3: CASSFPTVFSNQPQHF
DNA: TGTGCCAGCAGTTTCCCGACAGTATTTAGCAATCAGCCCCAGCATTTT

size: -
V: TRBV30
D: -
J: TRBJ2-2
CDR3: CAWRWQGNTGELFF
DNA: TGTGCCTGGAGATGGCAGGGAAACACCGGGGAGCTGTTTTTT

size: -
V: TRBV18
D: -
J: TRBJ2-1
CDR3: CASSPPTGRDDTNEQFF
DNA: TGTGCCAGCTCACCCCCCACCGGCCGCGATGACACTAATGAGCAGTTCTTC

size: -
V: TRBV4-1
D: TRBD1
J: TRBJ2-1
CDR3: CASSQSQGRTGSDEQFF
DNA: TGCGCCAGCAGCCAATCCCAGGGTAGGACAGGGTCGGATGAGCAGTTCTTC

size: -
V: TRBV6-1
D: -
J: TRBJ1-3
CDR3: CACQAISGNTIYF
DNA: TGTGCCTGTCAGGCGATCTCTGGAAACACCATATATTTT

size: -
V: TRBV7-9
D: -
J: TRBJ2-5
CDR3: CASSSQREAQYF
DNA: TGTGCCAGCAGCTCCCAACGTGAGGCCCAGTACTTC

size: -
V: TRBV15
D: TRBD1
J: TRBJ1-2
CDR3: CATRVHPRQGANYGYTF
DNA: TGTGCCACCAGAGTACACCCGAGACAGGGCGCTAACTATGGCTACACCTTC

size: -
V: TRBV28
D: TRBD1
J: TRBJ2-4
CDR3: CATMTGGGNIQYF
DNA: TGTGCCACCATGACAGGGGGCGGAAACATTCAGTACTTC

size: -
V: TRBV27
D: TRBD2
J: TRBJ2-3
CDR3: CASSILRGDTQYF
DNA: TGTGCCAGCAGTATACTGCGGGGGGACACGCAGTATTTT

size: -
V: TRBV2
D: -
J: TRBJ1-2
CDR3: CASSSITGFGGYTF
DNA: TGTGCCAGCAGTTCAATAACAGGGTTCGGTGGCTACACCTTC

size: -
V: TRBV7-9
D: -
J: TRBJ1-1
CDR3: CASSLVTRNTEAFF
DNA: TGTGCCAGCAGCTTAGTAACGAGGAACACTGAAGCTTTCTTT

size: -
V: TRBV2
D: TRBD2
J: TRBJ2-5
CDR3: CASSELAGAQETQYF
DNA: TGTGCCAGCAGTGAGCTAGCGGGGGCCCAAGAGACCCAGTACTTC

size: -
V: TRBV27
D: -
J: TRBJ1-1
CDR3: CASSFWGGGSGTEAFF
DNA: TGTGCCAGCAGTTTTTGGGGCGGGGGGTCCGGCACTGAAGCTTTCTTT

size: few
V: TRBV6-1
D: -
J: TRBJ1-1
CDR3: CASSEASGRRAFF
DNA: TGTGCCAGCAGTGAAGCTTCGGGTAGGCGAGCTTTCTTT

size: -
V: TRBV6-5
D: TRBD1
J: TRBJ1-1
CDR3: CASSWDRLNTEAFF
DNA: TGTGCCAGCAGTTGGGACAGGTTGAACACTGAAGCTTTCTTT

size: -
V: TRBV30
D: TRBD1
J: TRBJ2-7
CDR3: CAWRATPGQGHYEQYF
DNA: TGTGCCTGGAGAGCGACTCCGGGACAGGGACACTACGAGCAGTACTTC

size: few
V: TRBV6-1
D: TRBD1
J: TRBJ1-1
CDR3: CASSQRGTGPEAFF
DNA: TGTGCCAGCAGTCAACGAGGGACAGGCCCTGAAGCTTTCTTT

size: -
V: TRBV27
D: TRBD1
J: TRBJ2-7
CDR3: CASSPGTVYEQYF
DNA: TGTGCCAGCAGTCCCGGGACAGTGTACGAGCAGTACTTC

size: -
V: TRBV5-1
D: -
J: TRBJ1-2
CDR3: CASSLGQYGYTF
DNA: TGCGCCAGCAGCTTGGGGCAGTATGGCTACACCTTC

size: -
V: TRBV6-1
D: -
J: TRBJ1-5
CDR3: CASTRGAQGTQPQHF
DNA: TGTGCCAGCACCAGAGGAGCGCAGGGGACTCAGCCCCAGCATTTT

size: -
V: TRBV19
D: TRBD2
J: TRBJ2-5
CDR3: CASSITGGQETQYF
DNA: TGTGCCAGTAGTATTACCGGGGGGCAAGAGACCCAGTACTTC

size: -
V: TRBV5-1
D: TRBD1
J: TRBJ1-2
CDR3: CASSLAAGGVDGYTF
DNA: TGCGCCAGCAGCTTGGCCGCAGGGGGAGTAGATGGCTACACCTTC

size: -
V: TRBV6-5
D: -
J: TRBJ2-7
CDR3: CASSHRDTTTYEQYF
DNA: TGTGCCAGCAGCCACCGGGACACAACAACCTACGAGCAGTACTTC

size: few
V: TRBV11-2
D: TRBD1
J: TRBJ1-6
CDR3: CASSSGTGRYNSPLHF
DNA: TGTGCCAGCAGCTCCGGGACAGGGCGCTATAATTCACCCCTCCACTTT

size: -
V: TRBV9
D: -
J: TRBJ2-7
CDR3: CASSVVSKPPPEQYF
DNA: TGTGCCAGCAGCGTAGTGTCGAAGCCCCCCCCCGAGCAGTACTTC

size: -
V: TRBV2
D: -
J: TRBJ2-1
CDR3: CAFTDGSSYNEQFF
DNA: TGTGCCTTTACGGATGGGAGCTCCTACAATGAGCAGTTCTTC

size: -
V: TRBV7-9
D: -
J: TRBJ2-1
CDR3: CASSLDKGWGPYNEQFF
DNA: TGTGCCAGCAGCTTAGATAAGGGGTGGGGCCCCTACAATGAGCAGTTCTTC

size: -
V: TRBV2
D: TRBD1
J: TRBJ2-2
CDR3: CASRGQGAGELFF
DNA: TGTGCCAGCAGGGGACAGGGGGCCGGGGAGCTGTTTTTT

size: once
V: TRBV7-9
D: -
J: TRBJ1-6
CDR3: CASSLEGVLNSPLHF
DNA: TGTGCCAGCAGCTTAGAGGGGGTTCTAAATTCACCCCTCCACTTT

size: once
V: TRBV4-1
D: TRBD1
J: TRBJ1-5
CDR3: CASSQEVRDSLTKSNQPQHF
DNA: TGCGCCAGCAGCCAGGAGGTACGGGACAGCTTAACGAAGAGCAATCAGCCCCAGCATTTT

size: -
V: TRBV10-3
D: -
J: TRBJ1-2
CDR3: CAISESGNLYGYTF
DNA: TGTGCCATCAGTGAGTCGGGCAACCTCTATGGCTACACCTTC

size: -
V: TRBV10-3
D: -
J: TRBJ1-2
CDR3: CAISELGGGYGYTF
DNA: TGTGCCATCAGTGAGTTGGGGGGTGGCTATGGCTACACCTTC

size: few
V: TRBV30
D: TRBD1
J: TRBJ1-5
CDR3: CAWSLGGTGGDQPQHF
DNA: TGTGCCTGGAGTCTTGGGGGGACAGGGGGCGATCAGCCCCAGCATTTT

size: -
V: TRBV7-2
D: -
J: TRBJ2-1
CDR3: CASRQRSILYNEQFF
DNA: TGTGCCAGCAGGCAGCGGAGCATTCTCTACAATGAGCAGTTCTTC

size: once
V: TRBV6-4
D: TRBD2
J: TRBJ2-3
CDR3: CASSGAGGPADTQYF
DNA: TGTGCCAGCAGCGGAGCGGGGGGGCCGGCAGATACGCAGTATTTT

size: -
V: TRBV7-9
D: TRBD1
J: TRBJ1-4
CDR3: CASSPRPQDRATNEKLFF
DNA: TGTGCCAGCAGCCCAAGACCCCAGGACAGGGCAACTAATGAAAAACTGTTTTTT

size: once
V: TRBV6-5
D: -
J: TRBJ1-6
CDR3: CASSYSDSRLHF
DNA: TGTGCCAGCAGTTACTCGGACAGTCGCCTCCACTTT

size: -
V: TRBV12-5
D: TRBD2
J: TRBJ2-1
CDR3: CASGLGASGGEQFF
DNA: TGTGCTAGTGGTTTGGGAGCTAGCGGGGGTGAGCAGTTCTTC

size: -
V: TRBV7-9
D: -
J: TRBJ2-4
CDR3: CASSQNGEIKNIQYF
DNA: TGTGCCAGCAGCCAAAATGGGGAGATCAAAAACATTCAGTACTTC

size: -
V: TRBV11-3
D: TRBD1
J: TRBJ1-1
CDR3: CASSPGQGGNTEAFF
DNA: TGTGCCAGCAGCCCTGGGCAGGGGGGAAACACTGAAGCTTTCTTT

size: -
V: TRBV6-1
D: TRBD1
J: TRBJ1-2
CDR3: CASLWDSALRGYTF
DNA: TGTGCCAGCCTATGGGACAGCGCCTTACGGGGCTACACCTTC

size: -
V: TRBV27
D: -
J: TRBJ2-7
CDR3: CASSLSDFHYEQYF
DNA: TGTGCCAGCAGTTTAAGCGACTTTCACTACGAGCAGTACTTC

size: -
V: TRBV11-2
D: -
J: TRBJ1-1
CDR3: CASSLLGGSGLNTEAFF
DNA: TGTGCCAGCAGCTTATTGGGCGGCAGCGGTTTAAACACTGAAGCTTTCTTT

size: -
V: TRBV7-9
D: TRBD1
J: TRBJ1-2
CDR3: CSSSLRTGPRDIYGYTF
DNA: TGTTCCAGCAGCTTAAGGACAGGGCCCAGGGACATATATGGCTACACCTTC